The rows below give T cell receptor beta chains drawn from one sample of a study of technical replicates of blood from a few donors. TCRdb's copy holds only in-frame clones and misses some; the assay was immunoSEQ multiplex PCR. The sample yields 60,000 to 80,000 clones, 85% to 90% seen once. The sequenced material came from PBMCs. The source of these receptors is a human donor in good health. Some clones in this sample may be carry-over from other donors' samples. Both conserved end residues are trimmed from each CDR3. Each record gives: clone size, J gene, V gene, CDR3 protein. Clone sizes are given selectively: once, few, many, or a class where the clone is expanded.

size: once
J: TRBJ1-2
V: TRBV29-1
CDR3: SVEGRGYGYT

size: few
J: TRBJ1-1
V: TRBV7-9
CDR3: ASSLFDRGHEAF

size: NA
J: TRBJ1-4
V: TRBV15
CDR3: ATSRGTGSEKLF

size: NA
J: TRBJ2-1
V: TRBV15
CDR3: ATSRVSGTYNEQF

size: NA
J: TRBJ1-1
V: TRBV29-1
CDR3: SVEGTEAF

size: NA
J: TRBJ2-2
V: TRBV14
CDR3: ASSHMRGELF

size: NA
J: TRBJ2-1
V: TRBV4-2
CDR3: ASSQGGGNEQF

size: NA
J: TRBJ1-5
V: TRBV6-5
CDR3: ASSLNGGSNQPQH

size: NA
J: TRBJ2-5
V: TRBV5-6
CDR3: ASSFERGGLITETQY

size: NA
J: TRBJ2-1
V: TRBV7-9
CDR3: ASSHREGYNEQF

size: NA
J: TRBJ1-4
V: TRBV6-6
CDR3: ASTRGLSNEKLF

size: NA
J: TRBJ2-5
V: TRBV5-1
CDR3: ASSLSGQDLKTQY

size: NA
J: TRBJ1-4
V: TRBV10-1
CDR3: ASSEQTNEKLF

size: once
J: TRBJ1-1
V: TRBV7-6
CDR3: ASSPSFQPLGRMNTEAF

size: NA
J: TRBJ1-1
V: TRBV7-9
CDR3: ASSLAPGGTEAF

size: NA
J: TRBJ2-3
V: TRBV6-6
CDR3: ATGTSGGRGTDTQY

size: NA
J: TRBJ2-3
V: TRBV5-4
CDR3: ASSTRLAGSTDTQY

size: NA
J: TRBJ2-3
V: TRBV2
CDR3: ASSDLRRINTDTQY

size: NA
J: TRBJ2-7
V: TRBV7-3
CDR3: ASSLLSGPYEQY

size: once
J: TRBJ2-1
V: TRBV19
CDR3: ASSVTGFYSDEQF

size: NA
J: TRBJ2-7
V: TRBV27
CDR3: ASSGTSGATYEQY

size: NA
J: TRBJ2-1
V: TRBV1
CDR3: TSSLQPRLAEGDEQF

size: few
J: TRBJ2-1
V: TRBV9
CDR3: ASSVPSSGLSSYNEQF

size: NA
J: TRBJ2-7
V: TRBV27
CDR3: ASSLVAGTYEQY

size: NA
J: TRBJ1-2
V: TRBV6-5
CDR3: ASSYLGQGLGGYT

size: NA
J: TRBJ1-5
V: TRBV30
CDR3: AWSWRGNQPQH

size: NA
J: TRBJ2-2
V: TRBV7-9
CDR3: AGGGAGELF

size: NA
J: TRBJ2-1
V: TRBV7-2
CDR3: ASSPRGGQGANEQF

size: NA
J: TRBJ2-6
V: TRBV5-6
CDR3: ASSSDRTNVLT